This T cell receptor (beta chain) was identified in a study of T cells expressing NK-cell markers. TCRdb reworked the 5' RACE reads into one entry per CDR3 protein, no DNA. The sample table sets out 150,000 or so distinct CDR3 sequences. The CDR3 loop spans 14 amino acids. The material sequenced was blood T cells: a sorted CD56 or NKG2C T cell subset, CD4+ or CD8+ T cells, or bulk PBMC T cells (not recorded which). The TCR comes from a woman between 45 and 65 years old in good health. The chain recombines TRBV12-3 or TRBV12-4 with TRBJ2-1; TCRdb selects TRBD2, and the lack of DNA leaves this call unchecked. The CDR3 region is CASSLAVLANEQFF.